This T cell receptor beta chain was sequenced in a study of Ad26.COV2.S vaccination and SARS-CoV-2 variants. Per the germline V gene, CDR1 is SEHNR and CDR2 is FQNEAQ (reference sequence). Trimming took off 5 bases at V and 5 bases at J, with 4 bases between the two ends. This CDR3 comprises 11 residues. Using immunoSEQ multiplex PCR, the repertoire was profiled, and TCRdb retains in-frame clones only, with some absent. The sample lists 350,000 to 450,000 clones, approximately 90% occurring once. The treatment was: 19 received Ad26.COV2.S at low or high dose, single or two shots; 5 received placebo; per-sample allocation not given. Sampling was done on day 63 after the first vaccine or placebo injection. In the case of this clone: This specimen includes other DNA sequences encoding the same CDR3.

The chain employs TRBV7-9 and TRBJ2-1; D is unclear. The receptor was isolated from a person aged 18-60 years who received the Ad26.COV2.S COVID-19 vaccine or a placebo. Sequencing was performed on peripheral blood, taken in a trial of Ad26.COV2.S vaccine versus placebo. Here the CDR3 DNA reads TGTGCCAGCAGCCTCAACAATGAGCAGTTCTTC. This codes for CASSLNNEQFF.